This entry describes one TCR beta chain. Here immunoSEQ multiplex PCR was the method, and the copy in TCRdb shows in-frame clones only, minus some. The sample consists of around 110,000 clones, about nine tenths of them appearing once. This sample is part of a study of blood T cell repertoires in COVID-19. CDR1 is LNHDA, CDR2 SQIVND, per germline (reference sequence). The junction had 8 bases not matched to a gene; V was cut back by 6 bases and J by 4 bases. The CDR3 runs to 14 residues. The receptor was derived from a man aged 40-50 years with acute or convalescent COVID-19. The sample taken for sequencing was peripheral blood. V and J are TRBV19 and TRBJ1-2; TRBD1 aligns across 7 bases. CDR3 DNA sequence: TGTGCCAGTAGCACAACAGGGGTCGGCTATGGCTACACCTTC. It encodes CASSTTGVGYGYTF. The complete variable domain, with remaining parts taken from reference TRBV19 and TRBJ1-2, reads DGGITQSPKYLFRKEGQNVTLSCEQNLNHDAMYWYRQDPGQGLRLIYYSQIVNDFQKGDIAEGYSVSREKKESFPLTVTSAQKNPTAFYLCASSTTGVGYGYTFGSGTRLTVV.